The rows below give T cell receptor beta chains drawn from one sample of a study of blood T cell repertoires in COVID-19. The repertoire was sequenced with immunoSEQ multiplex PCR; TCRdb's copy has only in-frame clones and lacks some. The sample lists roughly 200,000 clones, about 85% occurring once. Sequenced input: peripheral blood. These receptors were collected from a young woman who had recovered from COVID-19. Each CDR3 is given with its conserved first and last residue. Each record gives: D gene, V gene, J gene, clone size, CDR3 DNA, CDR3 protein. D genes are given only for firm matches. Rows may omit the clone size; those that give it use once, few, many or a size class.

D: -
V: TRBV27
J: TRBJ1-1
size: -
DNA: TGTGCCAGCAGTTCGGGCCAGAGGGCCACTGAAGCTTTCTTT
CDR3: CASSSGQRATEAFF

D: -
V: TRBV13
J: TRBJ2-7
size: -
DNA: TGTGCCAGCAGCTTAGGGCGGGCTCCCTTGGAGCAGTACTTC
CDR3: CASSLGRAPLEQYF

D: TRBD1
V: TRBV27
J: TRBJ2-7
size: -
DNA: TGTGCCAGCAGTTCGTACCAGATTGACAGGGACTACGAGCAGTACTTC
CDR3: CASSSYQIDRDYEQYF

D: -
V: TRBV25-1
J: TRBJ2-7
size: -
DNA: TGTGCCAGCAGTGGACAGAGACAGCAGTACTTC
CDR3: CASSGQRQQYF

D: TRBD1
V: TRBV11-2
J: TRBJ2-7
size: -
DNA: TGTGCCAGCAGCTCTCACAGGGGGCGATCCTACGAGCAGTACTTC
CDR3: CASSSHRGRSYEQYF

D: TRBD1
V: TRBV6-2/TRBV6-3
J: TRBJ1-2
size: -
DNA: TGTGCCAGCAGTTATCCGGGACAGGTGAACTATGGCTACACCTTC
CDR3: CASSYPGQVNYGYTF

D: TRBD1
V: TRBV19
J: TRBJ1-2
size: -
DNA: TGTGCCACCTCAGACAGGGATCGTGGCTACACCTTC
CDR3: CATSDRDRGYTF

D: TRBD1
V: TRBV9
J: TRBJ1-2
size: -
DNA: TGTGCCAGCAGCGCCCGACAGGGACGTGATGGCTACACCTTC
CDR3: CASSARQGRDGYTF

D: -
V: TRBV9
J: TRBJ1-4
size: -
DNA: TGTGCCAGCAGCGTAAGGACAGCTGATGAAAAACTGTTTTTT
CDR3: CASSVRTADEKLFF

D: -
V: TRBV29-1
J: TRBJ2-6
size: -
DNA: TGCAGCGTTGTGTCTACTGGGGCCAACGTCCTGACTTTC
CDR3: CSVVSTGANVLTF

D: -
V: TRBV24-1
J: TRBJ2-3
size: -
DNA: TGTGCCAGGCCCGAAGGCACAGATACGCAGTATTTT
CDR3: CARPEGTDTQYF

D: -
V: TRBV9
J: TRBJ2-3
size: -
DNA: TGTGCCAGCAGCGTGTCCAGTTACCCAGATACGCAGTATTTT
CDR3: CASSVSSYPDTQYF

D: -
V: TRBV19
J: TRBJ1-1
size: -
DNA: TGTGCCAGTAGCCCGCCCCAGACAAACACTGAAGCTTTCTTT
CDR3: CASSPPQTNTEAFF

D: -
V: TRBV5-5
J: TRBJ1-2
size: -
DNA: TGTGCCAGCAGCTTGGATCCCGAGAACTATGGCTACACCTTC
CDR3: CASSLDPENYGYTF

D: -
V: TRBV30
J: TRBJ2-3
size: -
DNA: TGTGCCTGGACGGGCCCGGGAGAACCCTCAGATACGCAGTATTTT
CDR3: CAWTGPGEPSDTQYF

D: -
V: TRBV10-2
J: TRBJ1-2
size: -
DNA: TGCGCCAGCAGTGAGTCGAGGCCCGGATACTATGGCTACACCTTC
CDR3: CASSESRPGYYGYTF

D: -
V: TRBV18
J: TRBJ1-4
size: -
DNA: TGTGCCAGCTCCGGCCAGGGGCGTGCTAATGAAAAACTGTTTTTT
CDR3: CASSGQGRANEKLFF

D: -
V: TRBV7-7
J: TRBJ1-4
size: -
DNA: TGTGCCAGCAGCTTAGGGCGGCAGACTAAACTGTTTTTT
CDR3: CASSLGRQTKLFF

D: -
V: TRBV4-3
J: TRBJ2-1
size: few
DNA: TGCGCCAGCAGCCAAGATTGGCAGGGGTATGGGAATGAGCAGTTCTTC
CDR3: CASSQDWQGYGNEQFF

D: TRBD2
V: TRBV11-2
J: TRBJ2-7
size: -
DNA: TGTGCCAGCAGCCGGGGGGGCAGGGGTACCTACGAGCAGTACTTC
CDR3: CASSRGGRGTYEQYF

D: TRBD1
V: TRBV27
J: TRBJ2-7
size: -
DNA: TGTGCCAGCAGTTTGGTCCGGGACAGGGGTTCGCACCAGTACTTC
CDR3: CASSLVRDRGSHQYF

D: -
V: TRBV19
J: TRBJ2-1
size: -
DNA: TGTGCCAGTAGTCTGGCCTTCTACAATGAGCAGTTCTTC
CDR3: CASSLAFYNEQFF

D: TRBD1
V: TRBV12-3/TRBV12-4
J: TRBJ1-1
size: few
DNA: TGTGCCAGCAGTTTTACAGGGGGCAGTGAAGCTTTCTTT
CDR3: CASSFTGGSEAFF

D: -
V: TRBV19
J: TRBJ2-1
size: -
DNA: TGTGCCAGTAGTAGCAGGGAATACAATGAGCAGTTCTTC
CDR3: CASSSREYNEQFF

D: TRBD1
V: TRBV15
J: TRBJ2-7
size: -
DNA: TGTGCCACCAGCAGAGTGAAGACAGGGGTCGAGCAGTACTTC
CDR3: CATSRVKTGVEQYF

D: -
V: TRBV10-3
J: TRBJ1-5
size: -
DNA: TGTGCCATCAGTGGGGGACTAGCTAGCAATCAGCCCCAGCATTTT
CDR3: CAISGGLASNQPQHF

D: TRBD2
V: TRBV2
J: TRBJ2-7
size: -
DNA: TGTGCCAGCGCAGTGGCCCCCGGGACTAGCTCCTACGAGCAGTACTTC
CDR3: CASAVAPGTSSYEQYF

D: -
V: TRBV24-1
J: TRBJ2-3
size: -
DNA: TGTGCCACCAGTGATTTGGGCAGCACAGATACGCAGTATTTT
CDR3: CATSDLGSTDTQYF

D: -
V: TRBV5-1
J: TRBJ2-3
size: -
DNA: TGCGCCAGCAGCTTGATGGAGGGCACAGATACGCAGTATTTT
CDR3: CASSLMEGTDTQYF

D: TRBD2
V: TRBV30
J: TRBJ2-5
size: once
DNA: TGTGCCTGGAGTGTACTAGGACTAGCGGGAGGGCCGGAGACCCAGTACTTC
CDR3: CAWSVLGLAGGPETQYF

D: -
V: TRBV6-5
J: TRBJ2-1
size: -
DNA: TGTGCCAGCAGTTTTTGGCAAAATTCCTACAATGAGCAGTTCTTC
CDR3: CASSFWQNSYNEQFF

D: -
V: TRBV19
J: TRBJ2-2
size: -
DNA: TGTGCCAGCCGCCAGGGATCCGGGGAGCTGTTTTTT
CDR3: CASRQGSGELFF

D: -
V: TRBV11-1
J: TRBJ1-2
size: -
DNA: TGTGCCAGCAGCTTTTCCAGGAACTATGGCTACACCTTC
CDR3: CASSFSRNYGYTF

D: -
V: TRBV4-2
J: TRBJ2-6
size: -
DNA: TGTGCCAGCAGCTCCGGGGGGGCCAACGTCCTGACTTTC
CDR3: CASSSGGANVLTF

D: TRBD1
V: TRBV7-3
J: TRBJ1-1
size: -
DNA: TGTGCCAGCAGCCCCGGGACAGGGGGGGCCCGGGATCCTGAAGCTTTCTTT
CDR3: CASSPGTGGARDPEAFF

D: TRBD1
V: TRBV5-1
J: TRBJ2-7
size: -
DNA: TGCGCCAGCAGCCAACAAACAGGGACAGGGCAGTACGAGCAGTACTTC
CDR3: CASSQQTGTGQYEQYF

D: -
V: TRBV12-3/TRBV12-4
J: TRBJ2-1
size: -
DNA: TGTGCCAGCAGTTTTAGGGGCAATGAGCAGTTCTTC
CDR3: CASSFRGNEQFF

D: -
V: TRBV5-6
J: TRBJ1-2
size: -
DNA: TGTGCCAGCAGCTGGAAACCGACGGGGGAACTAAATGGCTACACCTTC
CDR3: CASSWKPTGELNGYTF

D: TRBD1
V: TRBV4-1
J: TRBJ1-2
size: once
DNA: TGCGCCAGCAGCCAAGCGGACAGGGCGGTTGGCTACACCTTC
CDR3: CASSQADRAVGYTF

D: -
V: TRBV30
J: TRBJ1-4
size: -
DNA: TGTGCCTGGAGTACGGGACATAATGAAAAACTGTTTTTT
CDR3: CAWSTGHNEKLFF

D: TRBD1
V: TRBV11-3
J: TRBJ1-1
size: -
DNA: TGTGCCAGCAGCTTATCCCCGGGACAGGGAACACCTGAAGCTTTCTTT
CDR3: CASSLSPGQGTPEAFF

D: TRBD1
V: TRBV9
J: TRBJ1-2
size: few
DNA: TGTGCCAGCGAACCCGAACCGGGACAGGGCGGTGGCTACACCTTC
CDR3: CASEPEPGQGGGYTF

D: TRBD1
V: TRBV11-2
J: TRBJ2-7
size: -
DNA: TGTGCCAGCAGCTTATCCCGGGACAGGCCACCTATGAGCTCCTACGAGCAGTACTTC
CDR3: CASSLSRDRPPMSSYEQYF

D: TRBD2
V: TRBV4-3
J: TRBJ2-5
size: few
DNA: TGCGCCAGCAGCCAAGAACTAGCGGGAGGGGGGGAGACCCAGTACTTC
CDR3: CASSQELAGGGETQYF

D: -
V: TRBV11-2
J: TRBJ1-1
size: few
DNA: TGTGCCAGCAGCCATTCGACAGGCTGGAACACTGAAGCTTTCTTT
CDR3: CASSHSTGWNTEAFF

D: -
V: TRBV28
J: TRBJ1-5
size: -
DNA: TGTGCCAGCTCGAGGGTTCAGCCCCAGCATTTT
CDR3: CASSRVQPQHF

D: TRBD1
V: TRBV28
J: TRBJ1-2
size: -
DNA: TGTGCCAGCAGTTCGAGGGACAGCTACTATGGCTACACCTTC
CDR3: CASSSRDSYYGYTF